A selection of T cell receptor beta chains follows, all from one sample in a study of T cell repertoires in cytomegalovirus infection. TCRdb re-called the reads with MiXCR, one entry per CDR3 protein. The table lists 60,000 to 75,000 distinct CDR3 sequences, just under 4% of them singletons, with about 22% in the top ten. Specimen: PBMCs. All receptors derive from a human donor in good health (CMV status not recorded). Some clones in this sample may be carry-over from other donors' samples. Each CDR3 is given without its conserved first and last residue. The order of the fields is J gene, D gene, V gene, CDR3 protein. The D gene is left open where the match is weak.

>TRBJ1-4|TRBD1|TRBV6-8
ASSTTGSGGKLF
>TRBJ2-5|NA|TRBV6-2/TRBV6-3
ASSYSINRRGHMGETQY
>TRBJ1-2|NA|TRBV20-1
SARHRAGYGYT
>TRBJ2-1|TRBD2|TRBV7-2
ASSFAGGEGNEQF
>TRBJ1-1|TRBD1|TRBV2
ASRRDRGTEAF
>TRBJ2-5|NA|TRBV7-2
ASSFGGQETQY
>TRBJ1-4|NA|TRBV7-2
ASSLNGGEKLF
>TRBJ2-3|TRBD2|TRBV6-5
ASSYRGLGLTDTQY
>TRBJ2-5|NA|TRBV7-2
ASSLRPEGTQY
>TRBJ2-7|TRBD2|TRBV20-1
SARDLTSGYEQY
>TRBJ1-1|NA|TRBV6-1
ASSEKGGLNTEAF
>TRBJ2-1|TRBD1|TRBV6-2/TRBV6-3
ASSRDRYNEQF
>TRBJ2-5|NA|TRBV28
ASTPIALARGPQETQY
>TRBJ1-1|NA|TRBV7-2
ASSLVRLHTEAF
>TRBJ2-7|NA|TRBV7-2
ASSLATTSYEQY
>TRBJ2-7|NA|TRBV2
AVGTEPYEQY
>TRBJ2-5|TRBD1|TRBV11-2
ASSQRQGVKTQY
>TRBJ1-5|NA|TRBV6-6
ASRPQGLTNQPQH
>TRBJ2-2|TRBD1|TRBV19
ASSTKTGGTGELF
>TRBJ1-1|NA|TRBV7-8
ASSLWDRAEAF
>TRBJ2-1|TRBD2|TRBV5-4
ASSRRLANNYNEQF
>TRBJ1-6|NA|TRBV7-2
ASSFGLLNSPLH
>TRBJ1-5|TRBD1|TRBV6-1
ASSEGQGVTYQPQH
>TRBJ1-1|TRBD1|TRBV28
ASSSGQGAYTEAF
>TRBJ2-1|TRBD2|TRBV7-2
ASSPERGGIYNEQF
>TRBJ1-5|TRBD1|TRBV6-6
ASSTWQGVEPQH
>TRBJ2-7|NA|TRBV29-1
SVEDLSPTGYEQY
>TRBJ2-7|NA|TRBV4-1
ASSREYPGNSYEQY
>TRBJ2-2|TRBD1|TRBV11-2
ASSQGTGANTGELF
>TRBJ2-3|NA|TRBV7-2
ASSLTPDSTDTQY
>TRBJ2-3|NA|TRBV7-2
ASSPSRWSTQY
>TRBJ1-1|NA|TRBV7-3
ASSLQWGTEAF
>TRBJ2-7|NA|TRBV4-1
ASSHHLTTSYEQY
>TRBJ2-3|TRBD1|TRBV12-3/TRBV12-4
ASSPFGDSYTDTQY
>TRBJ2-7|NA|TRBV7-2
ASSLGGHYSYEQY
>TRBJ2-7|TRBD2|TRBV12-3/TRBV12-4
ASSNSGGYEQY
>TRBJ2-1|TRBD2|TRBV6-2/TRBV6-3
ASSYGGSGINNEQF
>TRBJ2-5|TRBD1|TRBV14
ASSPDPGQGVGTQY